Listed below are T cell receptor beta chains from one sample, sequenced in a study of T cells after posttransplantation cyclophosphamide. Some clones are missing from TCRdb's copy, which holds only in-frame ones; the method was immunoSEQ multiplex PCR. The sample shows 51,000 or so clones, 85% to 95% of them seen only once. Source material: PBMCs. Source of these receptors: a woman in her 30s in good health and a related stem cell transplant donor. CDR3s include the opening cysteine and the closing phenylalanine or tryptophan. The D gene is left open where the match is weak. Where a row states a size, it is once, few, many or the class of an expanded clone; other rows omit it.

J gene: TRBJ1-2; D gene: TRBD1; clone size: .; V gene: TRBV7-3; CDR3 length: 16; CDR3 DNA: TGTGCCAGCAGCAAAGGGTTAGGGACAGGGGGCGAAGGCTACACCTTC; CDR3 protein: CASSKGLGTGGEGYTF
J gene: TRBJ2-3; D gene: .; clone size: .; V gene: TRBV7-2; CDR3 length: 14; CDR3 DNA: TGTGCCAGCAGCCTCCGGACAGCGACAGATACGCAGTATTTT; CDR3 protein: CASSLRTATDTQYF
J gene: TRBJ1-5; D gene: .; clone size: many; V gene: TRBV6-1; CDR3 length: 16; CDR3 DNA: TGTGCCAGCAGTGAGGCGCAGGGCGATGGCAATCAGCCCCAGCATTTT; CDR3 protein: CASSEAQGDGNQPQHF
J gene: TRBJ2-3; D gene: TRBD2; clone size: .; V gene: TRBV7-9; CDR3 length: 14; CDR3 DNA: TGTGCCAGCAGCCGGGGGGGCCGCACAGATACGCAGTATTTT; CDR3 protein: CASSRGGRTDTQYF
J gene: TRBJ2-3; D gene: .; clone size: once; V gene: TRBV11-1; CDR3 length: 14; CDR3 DNA: TGTGCCAGCAGCACCCGCACCGGGGCAGATACGCAGTATTTT; CDR3 protein: CASSTRTGADTQYF
J gene: TRBJ1-2; D gene: .; clone size: .; V gene: TRBV25-1; CDR3 length: 15; CDR3 DNA: TGTGCCAGCAGTGACCAGGGCCGAGCTAACTATGGCTACACCTTC; CDR3 protein: CASSDQGRANYGYTF
J gene: TRBJ2-3; D gene: TRBD2; clone size: .; V gene: TRBV13; CDR3 length: 16; CDR3 DNA: TGTGCCAGCAGTCCTAAGACTAGCGGGGGGGCAGATACGCAGTATTTT; CDR3 protein: CASSPKTSGGADTQYF
J gene: TRBJ2-2; D gene: TRBD1; clone size: .; V gene: TRBV5-5; CDR3 length: 15; CDR3 DNA: TGTGCCAGCAGCTCGACAGGGGTGGACACCGGGGAGCTGTTTTTT; CDR3 protein: CASSSTGVDTGELFF
J gene: TRBJ1-1; D gene: TRBD1; clone size: .; V gene: TRBV9; CDR3 length: 12; CDR3 DNA: TGTGCCAGCAGCGTAGGACAGGGGCGGGCTTTCTTT; CDR3 protein: CASSVGQGRAFF
J gene: TRBJ2-2; D gene: .; clone size: .; V gene: TRBV5-1; CDR3 length: 13; CDR3 DNA: TGCGCCAGCAGCTTGGCTTCCACCGGGGAGCTGTTTTTT; CDR3 protein: CASSLASTGELFF
J gene: TRBJ2-3; D gene: .; clone size: .; V gene: TRBV5-4; CDR3 length: 14; CDR3 DNA: TGTGCCAGCAGCTTGGACAGGGTGGCAGATACGCAGTATTTT; CDR3 protein: CASSLDRVADTQYF
J gene: TRBJ2-3; D gene: TRBD2; clone size: .; V gene: TRBV19; CDR3 length: 14; CDR3 DNA: TGTGCCAGTAGAAGCGGGGGCCGCACAGATACGCAGTATTTT; CDR3 protein: CASRSGGRTDTQYF
J gene: TRBJ2-2; D gene: TRBD1; clone size: .; V gene: TRBV27; CDR3 length: 14; CDR3 DNA: TGTGCCAGCAGAAGACAGGGGAACACCGGGGAGCTGTTTTTT; CDR3 protein: CASRRQGNTGELFF
J gene: TRBJ1-2; D gene: .; clone size: .; V gene: TRBV5-1; CDR3 length: 13; CDR3 DNA: TGCGCCAGCAGCTACGAACTAGATTATGGCTACACCTTC; CDR3 protein: CASSYELDYGYTF
J gene: TRBJ1-1; D gene: TRBD1; clone size: .; V gene: TRBV9; CDR3 length: 14; CDR3 DNA: TGTGCCAGCAGCTTCCAGGGGGCGGACACTGAAGCTTTCTTT; CDR3 protein: CASSFQGADTEAFF
J gene: TRBJ1-4; D gene: .; clone size: .; V gene: TRBV5-1; CDR3 length: 15; CDR3 DNA: TGCGCCAGCAGCTTGGGACAGTCGGATCCTGAAAAACTGTTTTTT; CDR3 protein: CASSLGQSDPEKLFF
J gene: TRBJ2-5; D gene: .; clone size: few; V gene: TRBV7-7; CDR3 length: 13; CDR3 DNA: TGTGCCAGCAGCTCAGGAGGAATAGAGACCCAGTACTTC; CDR3 protein: CASSSGGIETQYF